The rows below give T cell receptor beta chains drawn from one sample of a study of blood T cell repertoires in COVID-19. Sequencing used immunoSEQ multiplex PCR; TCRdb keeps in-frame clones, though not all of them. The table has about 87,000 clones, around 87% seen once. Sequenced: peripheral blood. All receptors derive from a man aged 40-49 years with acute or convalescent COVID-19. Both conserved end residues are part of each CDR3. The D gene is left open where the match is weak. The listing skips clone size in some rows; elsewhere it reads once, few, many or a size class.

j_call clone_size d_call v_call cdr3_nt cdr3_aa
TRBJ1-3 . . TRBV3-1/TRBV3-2 TGTGCCAGCAGCCAAGAGGTATACGGGACTCATACTCCGGCGGGCACCATATATTTT CASSQEVYGTHTPAGTIYF
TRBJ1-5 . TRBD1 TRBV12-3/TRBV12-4 TGTGCCAGCGTCAGGGGGAACAATCAGCCCCAGCATTTT CASVRGNNQPQHF
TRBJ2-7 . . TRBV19 TGTGCCAGTAGTATAGTTCTAGGAACCTACGAGCAGTACTTC CASSIVLGTYEQYF
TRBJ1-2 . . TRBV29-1 TGCAGCGTTGCTGCAGGGCGGGGTGGCTACACCTTC CSVAAGRGGYTF
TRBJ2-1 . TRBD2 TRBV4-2 TGTGCCAGCAGCCAACCGGTGGGAGCGGGGGGGCAAGGGAATGAGCAGTTCTTC CASSQPVGAGGQGNEQFF
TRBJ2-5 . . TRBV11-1 TGTGCCAGCAGCTTAAGGACAGCTAAGTACCAAGAGACCCAGTACTTC CASSLRTAKYQETQYF
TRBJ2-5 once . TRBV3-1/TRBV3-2 TGTGCCAGCAGCCAAGTGAGGGAGACCCAGTACTTC CASSQVRETQYF
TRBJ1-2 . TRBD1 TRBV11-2 TGTGCCAGCAGCTTAGATGGGACAGAATCATATGGCTACACCTTC CASSLDGTESYGYTF
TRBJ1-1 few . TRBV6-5 TGTGCCAGCACCGCGGGCACTGAAGCTTTCTTT CASTAGTEAFF
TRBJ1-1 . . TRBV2 TGTGCCAGCAGTCGTGAAGGGGGTACCCCTGAAGCTTTCTTT CASSREGGTPEAFF
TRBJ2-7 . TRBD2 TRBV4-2 TGTGCCAGCAGCCCAGAGGTTACCCCCGGACTAGCGGGAGTGTGTAGGTACGAGCAGTACTTC CASSPEVTPGLAGVCRYEQYF
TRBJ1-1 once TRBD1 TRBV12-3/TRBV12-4 TGTGCCAGCAGACGGACAGGGCCTGAAGCTTTCTTT CASRRTGPEAFF
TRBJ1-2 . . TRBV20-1 TGCAGTGCCCAGGGGCGAGATGGCTACACCTTC CSAQGRDGYTF
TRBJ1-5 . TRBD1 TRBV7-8 TGTGCCAGCAGCGCAGGACAGGCGTACAATCAGCCCCAGCATTTT CASSAGQAYNQPQHF
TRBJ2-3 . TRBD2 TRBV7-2 TGTGCCAGCAGCTTAGCCAGTAGCGGGGGGCCCAGCACAGATACGCAGTATTTT CASSLASSGGPSTDTQYF
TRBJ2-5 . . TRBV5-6 TGTGCCAGCAGCTCGAGGGACCAAGAGACCCAGTACTTC CASSSRDQETQYF
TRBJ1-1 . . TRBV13 TGTGCCAGCAGCTTAGCAGGGCCGTTAGTGAACACTGAAGCTTTCTTT CASSLAGPLVNTEAFF
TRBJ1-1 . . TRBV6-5 TGTGCCAGCCGGGAGACCCGGGACACTGAAGCTTTCTTT CASRETRDTEAFF
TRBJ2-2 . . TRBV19 TGTGCCAGTAGTACTCCCAGGGCCGGGGAGCTGTTTTTT CASSTPRAGELFF
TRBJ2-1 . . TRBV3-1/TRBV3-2 TGTGCCAGCAGCCAAGCTATGACTCGAGGTTGGCAGTTCTTC CASSQAMTRGWQFF
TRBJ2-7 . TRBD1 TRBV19 TGTGCCAGTAAAGACAGGGCAGGGTCCTACGAGCAGTACTTC CASKDRAGSYEQYF
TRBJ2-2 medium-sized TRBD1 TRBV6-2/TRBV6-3 TGTGCCAGCAGTCCCGGACAGGGGGGAGGCGCCGGGGAGCTGTTTTTT CASSPGQGGGAGELFF
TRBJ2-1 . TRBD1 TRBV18 TGTGCCAGCTCAGCAGGACAGGGACTCTACAATGAGCAGTTCTTC CASSAGQGLYNEQFF
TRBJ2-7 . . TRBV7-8 TGTGCCAGCAGCTTAGATTATGGGCTTTGGGGGCGAGTCTACGAGCAGTACTTC CASSLDYGLWGRVYEQYF
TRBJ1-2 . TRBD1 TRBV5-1 TGCGCCAGCAGCTCGGGACAGAGAGCTTATGGCTACACCTTC CASSSGQRAYGYTF
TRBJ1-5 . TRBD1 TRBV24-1 TGTGCCACCGGACAGGGCAATCAGCCCCAGCATTTT CATGQGNQPQHF
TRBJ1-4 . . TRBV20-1 TGCAGTGCTAGTAAACAGGGTTCTAATGAAAAACTGTTTTTT CSASKQGSNEKLFF